The T cell receptor beta chain under discussion was sequenced for a study of T-cell memory formation after mild COVID-19. Study-level points and caveats: Clones that contracted from day 15 to 85 had balanced CD4/CD8; later expanders were CD4+ biased. In second-wave clones peaking day 37, SARS-CoV-2 specificity remained unconfirmed.

5'RACE with constant-segment primers built TCRalpha and TCRbeta cDNA libraries with UMIs. TCRdb re-called the 5' RACE reads with MiXCR, one entry per CDR3 protein. The sample includes hundreds of thousands of distinct CDR3 sequences, more than 15% of them seen just once. Only a few counts were recorded for this clonotype. Its antigen is unknown. V shed 3 bases and J 6 bases; nucleotides not matched to a gene: 7. In germline, CDR1 is MNHEY, CDR2 SMNVEV (reference sequence). This CDR3 has 15 amino acids. V and J are TRBV27 and TRBJ1-5, with TRBD1 matching 8 bases. The origin of this receptor is a man aged 18 to 29 who had mild COVID-19 (a few samples of this study predate the infection). Cell type and time point are not known. The specimen sequenced was PBMCs or a T cell subset sorted from them (not recorded which). The CDR3 loop is CASSLTGVGTQPQHF. In DNA form, the CDR3 reads TGTGCCAGCAGTTTGACAGGGGTAGGGACTCAGCCCCAGCATTTT.